This note documents a single T cell receptor beta chain sequence. Germline CDR1 and CDR2: MGHDK and SYGVNS. V dropped 4 bases and J dropped 1 base, with 9 bases sitting between them. The CDR3 is made up of 14 amino acids. These data originate in a study of blood T cell repertoires in COVID-19. The wider study: The United States, Italy and Spain supplied acute and convalescent COVID-19 samples.

In the original workflow: How many nucleated cells were present was estimated from reference gene primer amplification. Method: immunoSEQ multiplex PCR; TCRdb's copy keeps in-frame clones and lacks some. Clone size and V and J calls were adopted from that table, with D and trimming inferred from the DNA. This table has about 160,000 clones, roughly 88% appearing once. This TCR came from a man aged 18 to 35 with acute or convalescent COVID-19. Input material: peripheral blood. The chain uses TRBV25-1 and TRBJ2-3; tentative D call: TRBD2 (5 bases). This chain's CDR3 is CASSVPGGTDTQYF. The CDR3 DNA reads TGTGCCAGCAGTGTCCCCGGGGGCACAGATACGCAGTATTTT.